This T cell receptor (beta chain) was sequenced in a study of CD8+ T cells in alopecia areata. In each case, RNA was isolated and then reverse transcribed into cDNA as the sequencing template. The repertoire was sequenced with immunoSEQ multiplex PCR; TCRdb's copy has only in-frame clones and lacks some. In the table there are more than 110,000 clones, roughly three fifths of which are singletons. The CDR3 sequence is 15 residues long. V was clipped by 2 bases and J by 2 bases, with 13 bases between them. Germline V CDR1 and CDR2: SGHDT, YYEEEE. This clonotype was obtained from a human donor with alopecia areata. Sequencing was performed on CD4+ T cells sorted from blood, taken at week 0. This chain uses TRBV5-6 with TRBJ1-2, with D perhaps matching TRBD1 (6 bases). The CDR3 DNA reads as TGTGCCAGCAGCTTTTCTACAGGGTTCAACTATGGCTACACCTTC. Protein sequence: CASSFSTGFNYGYTF.